This T cell receptor beta chain was identified during a study of OX40 agonist ivuxolimab in advanced cancers. Trimming cost V 1 base and J 4 bases, with 13 bases left between them. Germline V gene lookup returns CDR1 SGHTA and CDR2 FQGNSA. CDR3 length: 15 amino acids. Generated by immunoSEQ multiplex PCR, the TCRdb table keeps only in-frame clones and is missing some. The sample lists roughly 70,000 clones, more than 75% occurring once. The starting material was CD4+ or CD8+ T cells sorted from blood, obtained in a trial of the OX40 agonist ivuxolimab. The receptor's source is an adult with an advanced solid tumor such as melanoma, head and neck, liver or kidney cancer. The chain joins TRBV7-2 to TRBJ2-5; D uncertain. CDR3 amino acids: CASSLEAERAETQYF. As DNA, the CDR3 is TGTGCCAGCAGCTTAGAGGCTGAAAGGGCAGAGACCCAGTACTTC.